The source of this T cell receptor (beta chain) is a study of low-dose radiotherapy and immunotherapy resistance in tumors (dated by TCRdb to the early 2020s). As for the study more broadly: Cohort 1 received 0.5 Gy per fraction every 2 weeks, with a prescribed total PTV dose of 6.5 Gy. The trial did not randomize participants into treatment groups. Aspirin 300 mg was taken orally once daily by patients for four cycles, starting on cycle 1 day 1. Intravenous cyclophosphamide at 200 mg/m2 was administered every two weeks, one day ahead of each radiation and immunotherapy administration. Cohort 2 received 1 Gy per fraction every two weeks, with a total of 13 Gy over 26 weeks. The translational analysis covered eight patients: three from the first dose cohort and the first five from the second dose cohort. Patients were given nivolumab as a 240 mg flat dose every two weeks and ipilimumab at 1 mg/kg every six weeks, with both drugs delivered intravenously.

This clonotype was detected ten times or more. Its antigen has not been determined. Base qualities were left out, and no much larger clone turns up one base away. From the cysteine up to the phenylalanine, the CDR3 has a length of 13 residues. Of the read, only the CDR3 DNA is kept; its 39 bases are in frame from base 1. Reading the germline V gene gives CDR1 SGHTA and CDR2 FQGNSA. The V and J ends are trimmed by 1 base and 7 bases, leaving 11 bases between them. The label giving this sample's time point can be read as: before trial treatment. Donors were enrolled in RACIN, a single-arm phase I dose-escalation trial combining nivolumab, ipilimumab, aspirin, low-dose cyclophosphamide and low-dose radiotherapy. Patients were eligible if they had advanced solid tumors that were TIL-negative. First-strand cDNA was synthesized with Superscript III and a set of TRAV- and TRBV-specific primers, covering both TCRalpha and TCRbeta chains. TCRs were amplified for 20 to 25 PCR cycles with Phusion, using a constant-region primer paired with the adapter attached to the V primers. The MessageAmp II aRNA Amplification Kit was used to amplify the isolated mRNA, with in vitro transcription run for more than 15 hours at 37 degrees C. The Dynabeads mRNA DIRECT Purification Kit was used to isolate the mRNA for TCR sequencing. Indexed Illumina adapters were added in a second 25-cycle Phusion PCR, and the resulting products were purified with AMPure XP beads. Deep sequencing of the TCRalpha and TCRbeta libraries was carried out on an Illumina MiniSeq instrument. In the authors' own workflow: Custom Perl scripts pooled TCR sequences encoding the same protein, removed out-of-frame sequences and computed each clonotype's abundance. Any TCR sequence supported by only a single read was excluded from analysis. Among the metrics used to describe the repertoires were Shannon entropy, Gini index, clonality, richness, and the frequency of TCRs shared between repertoires. Clones were called with MiXCR by TCRdb after fastp trimmed the public reads at Q25, and only in-frame beta chains were retained. Every CDR3 protein is listed once, alongside the most common genes and DNA of its rows. What appears here as the V and J calls and clone size reflects TCRdb's work, not the paper's. This sample comprises 85,000 to 95,000 distinct CDR3 sequences, under 10% of them detected only once. The biggest ten clones account for under 1.1% of the sample.

The source material was PBMCs, sampled before treatment. The clonotype comes from a male donor with prostate cancer. This chain joins TRBV7-2 to TRBJ2-7; D gene: possibly TRBD2, on 5 matching bases. The CDR3 reads CASSLVGSREQYF. At the DNA level, the sequence is TGTGCCAGCAGCTTAGTAGGGAGCAGGGAGCAGTACTTC.